This T cell receptor (beta chain) emerged from a study of blood T cell repertoires in COVID-19. In the original processing: Nucleated cell number was recorded as an estimate derived from reference gene primer amplification. Profiling relied on immunoSEQ multiplex PCR, and the TCRdb table lists in-frame clones only, not all of them. The DNA gave D and trimming, while V, J and clone size come from that table. Among tens of thousands of clones listed, roughly 87% were seen once. The V end lost 5 bases, the J end lost 2 bases, and 7 bases lay between the germline ends. This CDR3 is 13 amino acids long. The germline V gene has CDR1 SGHTA and CDR2 FQGTGA.

The clonotype comes from a man aged 50 or older with COVID-19, enrolled during active disease. The gene calls are TRBV7-3 and TRBJ2-1; no firm D call. The sequenced material came from peripheral blood. CDR3 bases: TGTGCCAGCAGCCCTGGCCCCTACAATGAGCAGTTCTTC. Encoded protein: CASSPGPYNEQFF.